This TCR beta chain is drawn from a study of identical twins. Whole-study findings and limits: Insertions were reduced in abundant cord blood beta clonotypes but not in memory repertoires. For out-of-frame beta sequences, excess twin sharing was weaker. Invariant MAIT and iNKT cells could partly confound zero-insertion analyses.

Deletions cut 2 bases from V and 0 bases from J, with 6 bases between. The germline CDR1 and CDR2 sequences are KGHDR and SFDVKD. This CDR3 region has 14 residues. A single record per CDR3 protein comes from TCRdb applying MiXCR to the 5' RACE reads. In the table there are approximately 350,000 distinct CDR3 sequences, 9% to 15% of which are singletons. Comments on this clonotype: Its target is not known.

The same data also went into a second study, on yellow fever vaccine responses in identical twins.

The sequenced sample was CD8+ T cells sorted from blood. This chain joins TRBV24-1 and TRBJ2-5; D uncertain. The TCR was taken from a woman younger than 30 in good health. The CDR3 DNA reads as TGTGCCACCAGTGATTACGGGTACCAAGAGACCCAGTACTTC. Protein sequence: CATSDYGYQETQYF.